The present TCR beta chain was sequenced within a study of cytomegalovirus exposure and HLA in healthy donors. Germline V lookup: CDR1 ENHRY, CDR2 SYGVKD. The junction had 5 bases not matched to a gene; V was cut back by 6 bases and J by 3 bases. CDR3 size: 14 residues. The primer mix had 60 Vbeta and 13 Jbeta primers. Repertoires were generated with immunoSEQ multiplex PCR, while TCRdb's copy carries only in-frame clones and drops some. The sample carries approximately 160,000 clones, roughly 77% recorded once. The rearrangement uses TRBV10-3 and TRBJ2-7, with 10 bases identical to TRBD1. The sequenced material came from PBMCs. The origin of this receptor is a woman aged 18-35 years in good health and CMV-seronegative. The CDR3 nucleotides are TGTGCCATCAGGGGGGACAGGGGAGACTACGAGCAGTACTTC. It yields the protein CAIRGDRGDYEQYF.